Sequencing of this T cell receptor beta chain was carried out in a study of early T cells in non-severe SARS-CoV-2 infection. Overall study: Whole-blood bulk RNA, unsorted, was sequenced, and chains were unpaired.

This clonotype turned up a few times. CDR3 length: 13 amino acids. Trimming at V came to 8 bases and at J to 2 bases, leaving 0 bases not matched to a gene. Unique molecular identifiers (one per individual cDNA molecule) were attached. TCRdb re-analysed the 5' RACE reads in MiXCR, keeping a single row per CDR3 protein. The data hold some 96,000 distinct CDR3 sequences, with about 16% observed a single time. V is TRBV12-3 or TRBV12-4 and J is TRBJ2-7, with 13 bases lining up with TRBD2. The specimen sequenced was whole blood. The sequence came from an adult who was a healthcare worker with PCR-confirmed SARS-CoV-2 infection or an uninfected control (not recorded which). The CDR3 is CASGTSGTYEQYF. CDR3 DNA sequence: TGTGCCAGCGGGACTAGCGGGACCTACGAGCAGTACTTC.